This entry lists 11 T cell receptor beta chains sequenced from one sample in a study of OX40 agonist ivuxolimab in advanced cancers. The data were produced by immunoSEQ multiplex PCR, yet TCRdb's version contains in-frame clones alone and is incomplete. This table has 71,000 or so clones, roughly 90% appearing once. Here the sequenced sample was CD4+ or CD8+ T cells sorted from blood, taken in a trial of the OX40 agonist ivuxolimab. The origin of the receptors is an adult with an advanced solid tumor such as melanoma, head and neck, liver or kidney cancer.

This rearrangement joins TRBV9 to TRBJ2-1; D not resolved. The CDR3 runs to 16 residues. V lost 0 bases, J lost 0 bases, and 10 bases lay in between. The V gene's germline CDR1 is SGDLS and CDR2 YYNGEE. The chain's CDR3 is CASSVAMRLSYNEQFF. Written as DNA, the CDR3 is TGTGCCAGCAGCGTAGCGATGCGGCTCTCCTACAATGAGCAGTTCTTC.

The J gene is TRBJ2-3, the V gene TRBV2; D gene unclear. The CDR3 runs to 15 residues. CDR1 and CDR2 (germline): SNHLY, FYNNEI. The ends were cut back, 3 bases at V and 3 bases at J, with 13 bases in the middle. CDR3 in DNA: TGTGCCAGCAGTGACGGTCGAGTTTTGACAGATACGCAGTATTTT. It codes for CASSDGRVLTDTQYF.

The rearrangement uses TRBV11-2 and TRBJ2-5; D uncertain. Per the germline V gene, CDR1 is SGHAT and CDR2 is FQNNGV. The CDR3 runs 14 residues. V was shortened by 7 bases and J by 4 bases, with 16 bases between the two germline ends. CDR3 region: CASTPVLGGETQYF. CDR3 coding DNA: TGTGCCAGCACGCCCGTATTGGGCGGAGAGACCCAGTACTTC.

The chain employs TRBV7-8 and TRBJ2-3; 16 bases are shared with TRBD2. CDR3 length equals 18 residues. J gave up 10 bases and V 3 bases, and 13 bases lay outside the gene matches. Per the germline V gene, CDR1 is SGHVS and CDR2 is FQNEAQ. CDR3 in DNA: TGTGCCAGCAGCTTGACCTTCGGGACTAGCGGGGGGGCAGGGTCGCAGTATTTT. Its translation is CASSLTFGTSGGAGSQYF.

The chain recombines TRBV6-4 with TRBJ1-4; D is ambiguous. The ends were cut back, 7 bases at V and 0 bases at J, with 9 bases in the middle. The CDR3 has 14 amino acids. The germline V gene has CDR1 MRHNA and CDR2 SNTAGT. The CDR3 DNA reads as TGTGCCAGCAACACTGGAGCAACTAATGAAAAACTGTTTTTT. This gives the protein CASNTGATNEKLFF.

The chain carries TRBV6-1 and TRBJ2-3; TRBD2 matches at 9 bases. In germline, CDR1 is MNHNS, CDR2 SASEGT. This CDR3 has 18 residues. Trimming cost V 2 bases and J 4 bases; bases outside gene matches: 13. CDR3 protein: CASSELTASGRSADTQYF. CDR3 DNA sequence: TGTGCCAGCAGTGAATTAACAGCAAGCGGGAGGTCGGCAGATACGCAGTATTTT.

This chain joins TRBV19 and TRBJ2-5, with TRBD2 as a possible D gene (7 bases). The germline V gene encodes CDR1 LNHDA and CDR2 SQIVND (reference sequence). The CDR3 contains 15 residues. Deletions cut 1 base from V and 5 bases from J, with 14 bases between. The CDR3: CASSIVTQGGETQYF. The CDR3 DNA is TGTGCCAGTAGTATAGTGACACAGGGAGGGGAGACCCAGTACTTC.

The chain links TRBV6-6 to TRBJ2-1, with D maybe TRBD2 (6 bases). Germline CDR1 MNHNY, CDR2 SVGAGI (reference sequence). The CDR3 covers 13 residues. The V gene lost 3 bases and the J gene lost 7 bases, with 10 bases spanning the gap. The CDR3 spells CASSYATRNEQFF. The DNA of the CDR3 is TGTGCCAGCAGTTATGCGACTAGGAATGAGCAGTTCTTC.

This clone was seen a few times. The chain carries TRBV21-1 and TRBJ1-5. TRBV21-1 is assigned pseudogene status. This CDR3 region has 14 residues. The CDR3 region is CASSPPDEGQPQHF. The CDR3 nucleotides read TGTGCCAGCAGCCCCCCCGACGAGGGGCAGCCCCAGCATTTT.

This chain joins TRBV18 and TRBJ2-1; TRBD2 might be the D (6 bases). Germline CDR1 KGHSH, CDR2 LQKENI. V lost 8 bases and J 5 bases, leaving 28 bases between the germline ends. The CDR3 is 18 residues long. DNA of the CDR3: TGTGCCAGCCTCCCGTTCCGGGCCCCCTCCGGGGGAAACAATGAGCAGTTCTTC. This sequence encodes CASLPFRAPSGGNNEQFF.

The V call is TRBV19, the J call TRBJ2-3, with 8 bases lining up with TRBD2. The CDR3 spans 15 residues. CDR1 and CDR2 (germline): LNHDA, SQIVND (reference sequence). Trimming took 3 bases from V and 1 from J; bases not matched to a gene: 3. The CDR3 coding sequence is TGTGCCAGTAGTATTAACGGGGGGGGCACAGATACGCAGTATTTT. This encodes CASSINGGGTDTQYF.